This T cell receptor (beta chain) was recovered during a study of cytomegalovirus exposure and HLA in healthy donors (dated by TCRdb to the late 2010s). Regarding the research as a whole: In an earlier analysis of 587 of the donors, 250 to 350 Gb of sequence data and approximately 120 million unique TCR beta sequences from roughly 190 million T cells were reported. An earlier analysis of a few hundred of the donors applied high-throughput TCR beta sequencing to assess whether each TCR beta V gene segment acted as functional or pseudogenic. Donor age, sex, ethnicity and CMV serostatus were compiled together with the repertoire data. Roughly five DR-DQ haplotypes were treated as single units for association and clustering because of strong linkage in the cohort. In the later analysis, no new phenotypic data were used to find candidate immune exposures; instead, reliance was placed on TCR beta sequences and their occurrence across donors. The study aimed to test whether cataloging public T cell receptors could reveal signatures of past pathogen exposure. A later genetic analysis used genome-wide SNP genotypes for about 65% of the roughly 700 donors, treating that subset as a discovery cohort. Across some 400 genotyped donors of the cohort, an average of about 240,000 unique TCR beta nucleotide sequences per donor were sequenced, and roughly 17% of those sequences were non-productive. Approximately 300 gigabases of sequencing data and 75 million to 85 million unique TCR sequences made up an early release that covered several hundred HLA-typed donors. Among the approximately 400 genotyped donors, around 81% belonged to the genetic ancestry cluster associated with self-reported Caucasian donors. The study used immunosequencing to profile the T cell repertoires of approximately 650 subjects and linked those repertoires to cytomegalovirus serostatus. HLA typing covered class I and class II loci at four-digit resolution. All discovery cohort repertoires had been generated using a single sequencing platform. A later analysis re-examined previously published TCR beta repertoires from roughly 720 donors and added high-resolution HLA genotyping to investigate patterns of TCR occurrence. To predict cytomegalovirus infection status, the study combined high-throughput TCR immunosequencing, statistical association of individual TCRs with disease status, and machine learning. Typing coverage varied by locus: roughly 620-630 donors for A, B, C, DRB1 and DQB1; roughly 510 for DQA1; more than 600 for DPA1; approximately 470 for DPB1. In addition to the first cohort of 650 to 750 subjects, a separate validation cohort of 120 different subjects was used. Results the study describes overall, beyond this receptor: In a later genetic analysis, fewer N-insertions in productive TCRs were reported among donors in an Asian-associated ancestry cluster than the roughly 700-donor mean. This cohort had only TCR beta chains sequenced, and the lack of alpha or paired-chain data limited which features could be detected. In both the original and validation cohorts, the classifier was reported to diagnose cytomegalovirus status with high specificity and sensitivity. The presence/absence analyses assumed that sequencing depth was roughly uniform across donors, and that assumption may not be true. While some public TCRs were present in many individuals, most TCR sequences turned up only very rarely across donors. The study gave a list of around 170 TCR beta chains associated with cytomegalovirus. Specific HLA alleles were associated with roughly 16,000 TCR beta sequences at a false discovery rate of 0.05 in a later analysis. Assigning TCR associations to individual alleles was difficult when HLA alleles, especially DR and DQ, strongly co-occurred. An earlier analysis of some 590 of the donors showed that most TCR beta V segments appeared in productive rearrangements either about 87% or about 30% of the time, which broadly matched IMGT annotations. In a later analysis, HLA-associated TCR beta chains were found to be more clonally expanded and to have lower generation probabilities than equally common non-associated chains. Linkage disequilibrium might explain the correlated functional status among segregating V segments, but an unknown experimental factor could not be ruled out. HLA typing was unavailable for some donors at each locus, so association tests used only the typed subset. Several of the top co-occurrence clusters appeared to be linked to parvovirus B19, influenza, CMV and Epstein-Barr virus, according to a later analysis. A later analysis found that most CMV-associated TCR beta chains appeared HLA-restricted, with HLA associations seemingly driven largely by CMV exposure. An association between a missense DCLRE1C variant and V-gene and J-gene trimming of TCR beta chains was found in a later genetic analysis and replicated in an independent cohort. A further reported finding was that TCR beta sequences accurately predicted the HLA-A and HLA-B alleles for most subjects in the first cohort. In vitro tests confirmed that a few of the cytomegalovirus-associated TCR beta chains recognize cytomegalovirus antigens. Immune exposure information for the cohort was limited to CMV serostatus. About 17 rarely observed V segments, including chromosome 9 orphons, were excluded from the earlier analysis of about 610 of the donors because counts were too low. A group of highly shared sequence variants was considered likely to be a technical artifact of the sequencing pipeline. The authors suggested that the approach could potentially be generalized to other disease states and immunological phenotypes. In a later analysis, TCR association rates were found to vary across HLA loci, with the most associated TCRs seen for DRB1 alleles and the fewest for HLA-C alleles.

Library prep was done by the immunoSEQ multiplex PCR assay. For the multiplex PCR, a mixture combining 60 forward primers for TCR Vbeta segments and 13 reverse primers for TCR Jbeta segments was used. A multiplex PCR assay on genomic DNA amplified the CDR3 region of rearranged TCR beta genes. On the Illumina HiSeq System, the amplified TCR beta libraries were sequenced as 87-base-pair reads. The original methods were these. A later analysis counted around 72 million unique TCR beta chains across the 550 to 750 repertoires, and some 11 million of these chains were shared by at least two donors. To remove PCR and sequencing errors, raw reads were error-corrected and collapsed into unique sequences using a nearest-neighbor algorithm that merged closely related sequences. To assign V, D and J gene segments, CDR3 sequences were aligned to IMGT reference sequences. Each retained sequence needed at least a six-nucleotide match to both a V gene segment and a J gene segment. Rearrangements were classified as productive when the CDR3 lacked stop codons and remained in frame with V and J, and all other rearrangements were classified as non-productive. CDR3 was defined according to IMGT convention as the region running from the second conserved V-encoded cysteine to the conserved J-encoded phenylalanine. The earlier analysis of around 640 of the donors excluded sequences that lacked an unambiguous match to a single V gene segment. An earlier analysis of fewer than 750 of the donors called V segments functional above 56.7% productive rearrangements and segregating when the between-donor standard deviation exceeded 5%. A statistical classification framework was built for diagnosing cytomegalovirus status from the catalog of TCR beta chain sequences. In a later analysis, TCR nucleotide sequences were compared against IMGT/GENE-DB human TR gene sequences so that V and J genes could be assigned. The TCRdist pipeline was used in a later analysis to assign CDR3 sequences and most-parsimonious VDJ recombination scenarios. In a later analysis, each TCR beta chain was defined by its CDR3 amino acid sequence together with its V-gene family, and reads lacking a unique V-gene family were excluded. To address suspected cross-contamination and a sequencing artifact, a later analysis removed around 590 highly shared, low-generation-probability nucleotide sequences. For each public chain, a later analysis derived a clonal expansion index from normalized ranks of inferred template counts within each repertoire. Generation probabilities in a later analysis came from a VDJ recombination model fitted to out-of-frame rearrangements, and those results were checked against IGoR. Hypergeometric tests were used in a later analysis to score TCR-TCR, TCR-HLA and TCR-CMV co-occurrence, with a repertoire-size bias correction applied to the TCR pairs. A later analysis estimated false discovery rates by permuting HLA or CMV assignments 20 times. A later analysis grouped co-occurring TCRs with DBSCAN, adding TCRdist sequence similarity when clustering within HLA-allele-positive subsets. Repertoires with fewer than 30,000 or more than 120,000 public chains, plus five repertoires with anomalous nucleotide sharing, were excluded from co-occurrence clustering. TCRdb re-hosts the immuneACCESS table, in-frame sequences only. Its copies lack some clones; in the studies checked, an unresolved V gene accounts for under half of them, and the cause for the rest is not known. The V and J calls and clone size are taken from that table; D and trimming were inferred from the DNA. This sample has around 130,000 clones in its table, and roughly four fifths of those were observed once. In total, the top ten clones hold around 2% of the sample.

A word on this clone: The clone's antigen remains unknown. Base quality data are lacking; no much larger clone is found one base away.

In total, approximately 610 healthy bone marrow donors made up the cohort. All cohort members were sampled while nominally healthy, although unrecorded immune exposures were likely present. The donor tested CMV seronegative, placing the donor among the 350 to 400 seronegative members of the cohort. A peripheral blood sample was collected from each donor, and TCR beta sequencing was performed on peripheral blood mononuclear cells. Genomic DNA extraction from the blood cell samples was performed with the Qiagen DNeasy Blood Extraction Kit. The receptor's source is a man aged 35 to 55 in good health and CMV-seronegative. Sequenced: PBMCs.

In nucleotide form, the sequence is TGTGCCAGCTCAGAGACCGGGCCTAGGGGCACTGAAGCTTTCTTT. Translated, it reads CASSETGPRGTEAFF. The rearranged segments are TRBV18 and TRBJ1-1; matching of 5 bases hints at TRBD1 as the D gene. The CDR3 numbers 15 residues from cysteine through phenylalanine. The retained sequence is limited to the CDR3, 45 bases, with the frame set at the first base. CDR1 and CDR2, per the germline V gene, are KGHSH and LQKENI. A distance of 17 bases separates the germline ends of V and J, which lose 5 bases and 4 bases respectively.